These 8 T cell receptor beta chains were all obtained from the same sample, sequenced in a study of glioma-infiltrating T cells. The iRepertoire nested amplicon-rescue multiplex PCR amplified TCR alpha and beta CDR3s from RNA. TCRdb itself ran the multiplex PCR reads through MiXCR, one entry per CDR3 protein. The table lists about 180,000 distinct CDR3 sequences, over 40% of them singletons, with under 6.5% in the top ten. The material sequenced was glioma tissue, nonneoplastic brain tissue, or PBMCs (not recorded which). These receptors came from a human donor with low-grade glioma or glioblastoma, undergoing nonglioma brain surgery, or in good health (not recorded which).

Comment on this clonotype: A much bigger clone sits one base away, suggesting this may be a read error. The rearrangement uses TRBV18 and TRBJ2-3, with TRBD2 matching 9 bases. The CDR3 length is 14 residues. CDR1 is KGHSH and CDR2 is LQKENI in the germline V gene. In DNA, the CDR3 is TGTGCCAGCTCGCAAGCGGGAGGTACAGATACGAAGTATTTT. Its translation is CASSQAGGTDTKYF.

This clonotype has a single count. Possible read error: a much larger clone is one base away. The V call is TRBV3-1, the J call TRBJ2-7; D ambiguous. Trimming left V 2 bases short and J 5 bases short, with 4 bases between. CDR3 length: 11 residues. CDR1 LGHDT and CDR2 YNNKEL come from the germline V gene (reference sequence). CDR3 bases: TGTGCCAGCAGCCAATTGGACGAGCAGTACTTC. Its translation is CASSQLDEQYF.

A word on this clonotype: The junction differs from germline at one of its ends, possibly a read error. This rearrangement joins TRBV19 to TRBJ1-6; maybe TRBD1 (5 bases). From germline, CDR1 is LNHDA and CDR2 SQIVND (reference sequence). The CDR3 length is 15 residues. Here the CDR3 DNA reads TGTGCCAGTAGTACAACCGGGAGAGGGGATTCACCCCTACACTTT. As protein: CASSTTGRGDSPLHF.

This chain joins TRBV7-9 and TRBJ1-6, with 7 bases lining up with TRBD1. Per the germline V gene, CDR1 is SEHNR and CDR2 is FQNEAQ (reference sequence). Unmatched junction bases numbered 8, after V lost 5 bases and J lost 10 bases. This CDR3 spans 14 amino acids. This CDR3 reads CASSPWTGVSPLHF. CDR3 DNA sequence: TGTGCCAGCAGCCCATGGACAGGCGTATCACCCCTCCACTTT.

The CDR3 DNA reads TGTGCCAGCAGCTTCGGGAAGACCTACGAGCAGTACTTC. Its translation is CASSFGKTYEQYF. This chain links TRBV7-2 with TRBJ2-7, with D perhaps matching TRBD2 (5 bases). Germline CDR1 is SGHTA and CDR2 is FQGNSA. V lost 3 bases and J 2 bases, leaving 8 bases between the germline ends. The CDR3 is 13 residues long.

This clonotype was seen a few times. The gene calls are TRBV12-3 or TRBV12-4 and TRBJ1-2; perhaps TRBD1 as D (5 bases). This CDR3 is built from 17 residues. Between the trimmed V and J ends, which lost 6 bases and 5 bases, there was a span of 25 bases. The DNA of the CDR3 is TGTGCCAGCAGCCCTCTTGGGGGGGAGTATGGAGAGTATGGCTACACCTTC. It translates to CASSPLGGEYGEYGYTF.

This clonotype turned up a few times. The chain couples TRBV19 to TRBJ2-7; the D is unclear. Trimming pared 1 base from V and 0 bases from J, leaving 10 bases between. The CDR3 is made up of 15 amino acids. Germline values: CDR1 LNHDA, CDR2 SQIVND (reference sequence). In DNA, the CDR3 is TGTGCCAGTAGTATAGGGCAAGCGAACTCCTACGAGCAGTACTTC. This translates into CASSIGQANSYEQYF.

Concerning this clonotype itself: The conserved phenylalanine or tryptophan normally closing the CDR3 is absent here, so this likely arose from a read error. Because the CDR3's place on the DNA is in doubt, the DNA is left out and the CDR3 is given as listed by TCRdb. The chain combines TRBV20-1 with TRBJ1-5. The CDR3 spans 14 residues, counting both ends. Germline V gene sequence: CDR1 DFQATT, CDR2 SNEGSKA (reference sequence). CDR3 protein: CSAFGGLPNKPQDS.